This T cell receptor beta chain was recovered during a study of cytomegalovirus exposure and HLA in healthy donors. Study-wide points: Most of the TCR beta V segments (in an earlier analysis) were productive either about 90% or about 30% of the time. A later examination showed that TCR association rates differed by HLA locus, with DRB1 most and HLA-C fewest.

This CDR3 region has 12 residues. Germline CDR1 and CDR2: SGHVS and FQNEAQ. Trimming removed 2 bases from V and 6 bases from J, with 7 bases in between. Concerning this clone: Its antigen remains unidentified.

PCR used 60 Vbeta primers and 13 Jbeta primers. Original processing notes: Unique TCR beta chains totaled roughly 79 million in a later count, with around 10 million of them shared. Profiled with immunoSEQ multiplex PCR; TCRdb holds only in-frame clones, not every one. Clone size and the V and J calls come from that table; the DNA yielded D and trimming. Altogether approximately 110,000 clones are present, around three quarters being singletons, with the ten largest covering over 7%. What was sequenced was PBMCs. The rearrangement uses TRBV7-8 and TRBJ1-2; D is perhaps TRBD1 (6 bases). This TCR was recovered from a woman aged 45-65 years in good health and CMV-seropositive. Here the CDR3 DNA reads TGTGCCAGCAGCTTAAAGGGGGATGGCTACACCTTC. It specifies CASSLKGDGYTF.